The T cell receptor beta chain described here comes from a study of cytotoxic CD8 clonotypes in ibrutinib-treated CLL (dated by TCRdb to about 2021). With respect to the entire study: The cohort was composed of about 10 relapsed/refractory and fewer than 16 treatment-naive patients; IGHV unmutated status was identified in some 17 patients. Partial responses were observed in some 24 patients and complete responses in 2; after a median follow-up of roughly 62 months, remission was maintained in 14 patients and progression was observed in approximately twelve. The response samples were drawn at a median of roughly twelve months into treatment, with a range of about 6 to 36 months. Samples averaged approximately 260,000 productive templates and 80,000 to 100,000 productive rearrangements. Longitudinal samples were available for about 30% of the roughly 90 trial participants. Cryopreserved peripheral blood mononuclear cells were collected at three points: before therapy, at response, and at either sustained remission or disease progression. Patients were still on ibrutinib when every remission and progressive disease sample was collected. What the authors observed across the whole study: Sustained-remission and progressing patients did not have matched sampling times, and lymph node repertoires were not examined. Baseline clonality was found to be higher than that of age-matched healthy donors and was strongly correlated with circulating CD8+ T-cell counts. Clonality increased at ibrutinib response, stayed stable in sustained remission, and fell back toward baseline at progression. Public clonotypes were found to be uncommon and were observed to contract or remain stable during treatment; the increase in clonality was shown to reflect expansion of private clonotypes at ibrutinib response.

Of note for this clone: This receptor's antigen is unknown. No per-base quality is available; no much larger clone lies one base away.

The germline V gene yields LGHNA for CDR1 and YNFKEQ for CDR2. For this chain, trimming is 4 bases at the V end and 7 bases at the J end, and the number of junction bases without a gene match is 12. The CDR3 covers 15 residues, taking in both the cysteine and the phenylalanine. Only the CDR3 DNA stays, 45 bases, in frame from base 1. Reading the label with the study, this specimen's time point is: roughly 25 months on ibrutinib. For TCR beta library preparation, 1.5 to 2.5 micrograms of genomic DNA were extracted from the cryopreserved PBMCs. High-throughput TCR beta sequencing was performed on longitudinal blood samples from CLL patients receiving ibrutinib monotherapy. The patients took part in an open-label, single-center phase 2 trial of ibrutinib monotherapy. The goal of deep resolution MiSeq sequencing was a depth between 1 in 1 million and 1 in 200,000 T cells, and coverage averaged 10x per clonotype. The immunoSEQ hsTCRB Kit was used to generate TCR beta libraries. The original methods were these. Data were analyzed with ImmunoSEQ Data Assistant and ImmunoSEQ Analyzer, with V, D and J genes assigned per IMGT definitions. Clonality, which ranges from 0 to 1, was calculated as one minus the normalized Shannon entropy of productive rearrangement frequencies. Only overrepresented clonotypes making up at least 0.05% of each patient's repertoire were included in the public clonotype analysis. Some 13 repertoires from age-matched healthy donors, obtained from immuneACCESS, served as clonality controls. In TCRdb, the immuneACCESS table is reduced to in-frame sequences with V and J assigned. These tables do not hold every clone; where another copy was compared, an unresolved V gene accounts for under half, and the others remain unexplained. Clonal size and the V and J genes are those of that table, whereas D and trimming came from the DNA. The sample has 150,000 to 250,000 clones on record, about 72% of them singletons. The ten most abundant clones make up roughly 13% of the sample.

The sequence came from a human donor with chronic lymphocytic leukemia. The sequencing here drew on PBMCs, taken after 24 months of ibrutinib treatment. This receptor chain uses TRBV4-2 and TRBJ2-7; 8 bases in the junction line up with TRBD1. The DNA reads as follows: TGTGCCAGCAGCCGTCTGGGACAGGCCTCGGGGGAGCAGTACTTC. Its amino acids are CASSRLGQASGEQYF.